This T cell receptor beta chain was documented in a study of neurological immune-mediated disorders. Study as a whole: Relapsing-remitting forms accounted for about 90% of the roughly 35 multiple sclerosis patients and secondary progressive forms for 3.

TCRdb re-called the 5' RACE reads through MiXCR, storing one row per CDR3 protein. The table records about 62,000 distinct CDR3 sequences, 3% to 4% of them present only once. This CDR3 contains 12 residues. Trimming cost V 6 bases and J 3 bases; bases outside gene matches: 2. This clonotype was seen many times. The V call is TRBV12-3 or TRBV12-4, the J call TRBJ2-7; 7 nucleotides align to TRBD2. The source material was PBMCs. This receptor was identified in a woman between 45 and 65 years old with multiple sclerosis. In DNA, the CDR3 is TGTGCCAGCAGCCGGGACTACTACGAGCAGTACTTC. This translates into CASSRDYYEQYF.